The table lists the clone carrying this TCR beta chain with a few counts. What it recognizes is unknown. Between the trimmed V and J ends, which lost 0 bases and 5 bases, there was a span of 14 bases. The CDR3 is made up of 15 amino acids. Germline V CDR1 and CDR2: DFQATT, SNEGSKA (reference sequence). The TCRbeta library incorporated unique molecular identifiers. Via MiXCR, TCRdb re-called the PCR reads, giving one row per CDR3 protein. The profile covers roughly 490,000 distinct CDR3 sequences, with approximately 10% appearing a single time and 14% taken by the ten largest. This sample is part of a study of T-cell reconstitution after alpha-beta-depleted transplantation in children. The study, taken as a whole, reports: Most T-cell counts and diversity one year after the transplant came from T cells that were newly produced.

V usage is TRBV20-1 and J usage is TRBJ1-3; a weak D match, TRBD1 (5 bases). This specimen consisted of PBMCs, mostly from graft donor cells, obtained 180 days after TCRalphabeta/CD19-depleted stem cell transplant. The TCR was taken from a female patient under 10 years old who had a stem cell transplant for aplastic anemia, so the T cells may come from the graft donor. The DNA for the CDR3 is TGCAGTGCTAGAGATTGGACGGGGCGTCGAAACACCATATATTTT. Its translation: CSARDWTGRRNTIYF.